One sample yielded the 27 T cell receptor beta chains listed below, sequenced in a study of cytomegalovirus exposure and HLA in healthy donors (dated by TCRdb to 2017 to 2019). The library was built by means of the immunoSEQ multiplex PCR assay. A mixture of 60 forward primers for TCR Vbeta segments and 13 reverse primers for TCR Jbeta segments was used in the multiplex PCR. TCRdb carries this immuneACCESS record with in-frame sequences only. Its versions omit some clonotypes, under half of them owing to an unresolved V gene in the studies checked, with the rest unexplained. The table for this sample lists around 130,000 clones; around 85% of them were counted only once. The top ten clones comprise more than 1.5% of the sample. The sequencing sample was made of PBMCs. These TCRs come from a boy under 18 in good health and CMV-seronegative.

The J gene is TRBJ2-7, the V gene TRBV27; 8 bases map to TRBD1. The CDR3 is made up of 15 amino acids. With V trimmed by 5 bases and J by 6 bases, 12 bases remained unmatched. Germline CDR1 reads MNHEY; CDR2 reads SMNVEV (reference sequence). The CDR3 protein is CASSLRGQALPEQYF. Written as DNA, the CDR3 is TGTGCCAGCAGTCTACGGGGACAGGCGTTGCCCGAGCAGTACTTC.

The CDR3 is CASSQDGGAGANVLTF. Here the CDR3 DNA reads TGCGCCAGCAGCCAAGATGGGGGCGCTGGGGCCAACGTCCTGACTTTC. V is TRBV4-3 and J is TRBJ2-6; D is perhaps TRBD1 (6 bases). V was pared by 0 bases and J by 2 bases, with 8 bases between. CDR1 is LGHNA and CDR2 is YSLEER in the germline V gene. CDR3 length: 16 amino acids.

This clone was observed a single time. This CDR3 reads CAISELNGGSATNEKLFF. The CDR3, as DNA: TGTGCCATCAGTGAGCTTAACGGCGGATCTGCAACTAATGAAAAACTGTTTTTT. The rearrangement uses TRBV10-3 and TRBJ1-4; unclear D gene. CDR3 length equals 18 residues. Germline CDR1 is ENHRY and CDR2 is SYGVKD. Trimming cost V 2 bases and J 0 bases, with 16 bases left between them.

The CDR3 loop reads CASSMGLAGGFSYEQYF. DNA of the CDR3: TGTGCCAGCAGCATGGGACTAGCGGGAGGGTTCTCCTACGAGCAGTACTTC. The chain recombines TRBV7-2 with TRBJ2-7, with 16 bases matching TRBD2. The CDR3 has 17 amino acids. Germline CDR1 SGHTA, CDR2 FQGNSA. V dropped 5 bases and J dropped 0; count of bases not matched to a gene: 4.

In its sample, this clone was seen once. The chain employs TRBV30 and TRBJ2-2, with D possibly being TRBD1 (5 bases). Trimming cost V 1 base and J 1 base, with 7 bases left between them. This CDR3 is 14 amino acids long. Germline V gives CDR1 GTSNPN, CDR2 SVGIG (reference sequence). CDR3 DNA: TGTGCCTGGAGTGCAGGGCTGAACACCGGGGAGCTGTTTTTT. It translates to CAWSAGLNTGELFF. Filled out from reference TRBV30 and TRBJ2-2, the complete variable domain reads SQTIHQWPATLVQPVGSPLSLECTVEGTSNPNLYWYRQAAGRGLQLLFYSVGIGQISSEVPQNLSASRPQDRQFILSSKKLLLSDSGFYLCAWSAGLNTGELFFGEGSRLTVL.

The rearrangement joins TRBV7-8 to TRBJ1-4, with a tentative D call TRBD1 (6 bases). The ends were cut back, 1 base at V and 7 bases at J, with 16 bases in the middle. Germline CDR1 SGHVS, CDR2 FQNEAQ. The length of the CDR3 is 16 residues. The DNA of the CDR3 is TGTGCCAGCAGCTTAGTCAGTGGGGGCACCGGTGAAAAACTGTTTTTT. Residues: CASSLVSGGTGEKLFF.

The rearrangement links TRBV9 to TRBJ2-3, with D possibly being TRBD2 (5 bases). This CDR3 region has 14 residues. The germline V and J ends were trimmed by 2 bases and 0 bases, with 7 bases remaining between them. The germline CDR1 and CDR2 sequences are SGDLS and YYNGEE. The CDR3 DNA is TGTGCCAGCAGCGTTGGCGGGAGCACAGATACGCAGTATTTT. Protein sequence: CASSVGGSTDTQYF.

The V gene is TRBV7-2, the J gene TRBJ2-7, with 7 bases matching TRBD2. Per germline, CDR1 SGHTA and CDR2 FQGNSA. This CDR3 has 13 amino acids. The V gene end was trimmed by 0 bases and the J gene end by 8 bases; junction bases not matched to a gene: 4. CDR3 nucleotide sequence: TGTGCCAGCAGCTTAGCGGGAGGGCCACAGCAGTACTTC. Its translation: CASSLAGGPQQYF.

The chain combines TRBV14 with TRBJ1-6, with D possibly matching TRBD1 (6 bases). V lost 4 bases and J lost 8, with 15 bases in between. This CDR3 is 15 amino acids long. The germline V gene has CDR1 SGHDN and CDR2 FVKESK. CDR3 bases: TGTGCCAGCAGCCGATCCGGGACATCTTATTCACCCCTCCACTTT. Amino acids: CASSRSGTSYSPLHF.

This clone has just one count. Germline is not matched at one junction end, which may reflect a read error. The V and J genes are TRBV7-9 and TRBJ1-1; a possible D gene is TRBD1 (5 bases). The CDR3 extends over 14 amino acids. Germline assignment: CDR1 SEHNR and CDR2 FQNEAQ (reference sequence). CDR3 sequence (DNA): TGTTCCAGCAGCCAGGAGGGGCTCGGGACTGAAGCTTTCTTT. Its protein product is CSSSQEGLGTEAFF. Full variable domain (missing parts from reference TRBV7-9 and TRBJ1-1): DTGVSQNPRHKITKRGQNVTFRCDPISEHNRLYWYRQTLGQGPEFLTYFQNEAQLEKSRLLSDRFSAERPKGSFSTLEIQRTEQGDSAMYLCSSSQEGLGTEAFFGQGTRLTVV.

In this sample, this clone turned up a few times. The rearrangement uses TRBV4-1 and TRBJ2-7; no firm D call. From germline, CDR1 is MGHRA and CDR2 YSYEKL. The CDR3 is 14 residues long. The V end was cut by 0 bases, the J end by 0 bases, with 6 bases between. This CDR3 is CASSQDVSSYEQYF. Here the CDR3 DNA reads TGCGCCAGCAGCCAAGATGTCTCCTCCTACGAGCAGTACTTC.

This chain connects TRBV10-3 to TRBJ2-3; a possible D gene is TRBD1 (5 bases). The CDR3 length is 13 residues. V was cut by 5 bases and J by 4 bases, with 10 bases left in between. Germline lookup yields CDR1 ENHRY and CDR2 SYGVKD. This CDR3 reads CAISQGHPDTQYF. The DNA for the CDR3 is TGTGCCATCAGTCAGGGCCATCCAGATACGCAGTATTTT.

The CDR3 DNA follows: TGTGCCAGCTCCTCCCTCGACAGGATTAATCAGCCCCAGCATTTT. Residues: CASSSLDRINQPQHF. This chain connects TRBV9 to TRBJ1-5, with D possibly matching TRBD1 (6 bases). The CDR3 loop spans 15 amino acids. V was shortened by 7 bases and J by 4 bases, with 18 bases between the two germline ends. The germline gives CDR1 SGDLS, CDR2 YYNGEE.

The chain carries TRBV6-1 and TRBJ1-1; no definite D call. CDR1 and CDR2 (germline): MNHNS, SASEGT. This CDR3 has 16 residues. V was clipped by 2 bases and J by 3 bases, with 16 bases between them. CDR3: CASSEKGLARDTEAFF. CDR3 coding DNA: TGTGCCAGCAGTGAAAAAGGACTCGCCCGGGACACTGAAGCTTTCTTT.

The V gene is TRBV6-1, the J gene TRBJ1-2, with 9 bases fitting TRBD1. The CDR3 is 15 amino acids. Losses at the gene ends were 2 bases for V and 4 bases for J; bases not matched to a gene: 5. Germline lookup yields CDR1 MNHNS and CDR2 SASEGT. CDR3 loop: CASSEIDRGVYGYTF. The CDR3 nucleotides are TGTGCCAGCAGTGAAATCGACAGGGGGGTCTATGGCTACACCTTC.

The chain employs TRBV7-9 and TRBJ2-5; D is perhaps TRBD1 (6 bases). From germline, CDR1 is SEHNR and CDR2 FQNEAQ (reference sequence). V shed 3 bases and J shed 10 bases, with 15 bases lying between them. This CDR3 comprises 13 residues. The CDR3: CASSLDSRGHQYF. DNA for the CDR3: TGTGCCAGCAGCTTGGACAGTCGAGGGCACCAGTACTTC.

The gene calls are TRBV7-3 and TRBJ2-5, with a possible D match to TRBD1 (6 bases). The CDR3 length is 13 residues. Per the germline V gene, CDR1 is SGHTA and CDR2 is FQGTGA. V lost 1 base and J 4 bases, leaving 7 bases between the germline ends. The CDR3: CASSLRGRETQYF. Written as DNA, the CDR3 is TGTGCCAGCAGCTTAAGGGGGCGAGAGACCCAGTACTTC.

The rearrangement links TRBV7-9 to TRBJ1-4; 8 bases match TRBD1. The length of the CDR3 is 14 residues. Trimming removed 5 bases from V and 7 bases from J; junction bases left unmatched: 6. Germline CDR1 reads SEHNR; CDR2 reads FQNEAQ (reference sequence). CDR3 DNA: TGTGCCAGCAGCCGGACAGGGAATTCTGAAAAACTGTTTTTT. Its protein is CASSRTGNSEKLFF.

CDR3 loop: CANRDRGKRDTQYF. As DNA, the CDR3 is TGTGCCAACCGGGACAGGGGGAAGAGGGATACGCAGTATTTT. V and J are TRBV2 and TRBJ2-3; 11 nucleotides agree with TRBD1. The CDR3 contains 14 residues. V dropped 10 bases and J dropped 6; count of bases not matched to a gene: 9. Germline CDR1 is SNHLY and CDR2 is FYNNEI. The entire variable domain, with the rest obtained from reference TRBV2 and TRBJ2-3, is as follows: EPEVTQTPSHQVTQMGQEVILRCVPISNHLYFYWYRQILGQKVEFLVSFYNNEISEKSEIFDDQFSVERPDGSNFTLKIRSTKLEDSAMYFCANRDRGKRDTQYFGPGTRLTVL.

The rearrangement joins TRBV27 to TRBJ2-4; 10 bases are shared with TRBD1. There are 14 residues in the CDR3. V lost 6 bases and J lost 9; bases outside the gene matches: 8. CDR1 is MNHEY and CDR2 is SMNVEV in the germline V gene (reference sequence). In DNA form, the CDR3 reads TGTGCCAGCAGCTCGCCGGGACAGGGGACCATTCAGTACTTC. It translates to CASSSPGQGTIQYF.

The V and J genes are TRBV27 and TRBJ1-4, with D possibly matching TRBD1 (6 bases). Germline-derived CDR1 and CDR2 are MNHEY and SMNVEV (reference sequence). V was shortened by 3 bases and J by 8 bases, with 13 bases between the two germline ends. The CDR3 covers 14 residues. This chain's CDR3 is CASSFQGLKEKLFF. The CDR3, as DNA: TGTGCCAGCAGTTTTCAGGGGCTAAAGGAAAAACTGTTTTTT.

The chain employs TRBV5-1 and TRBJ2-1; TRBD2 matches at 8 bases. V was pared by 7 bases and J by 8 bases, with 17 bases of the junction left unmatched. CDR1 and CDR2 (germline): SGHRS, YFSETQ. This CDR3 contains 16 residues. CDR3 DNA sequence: TGCGCCAGCGGGAGAGCTCCGGGACTAGGTACAGATGAGCAGTTCTTC. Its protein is CASGRAPGLGTDEQFF.

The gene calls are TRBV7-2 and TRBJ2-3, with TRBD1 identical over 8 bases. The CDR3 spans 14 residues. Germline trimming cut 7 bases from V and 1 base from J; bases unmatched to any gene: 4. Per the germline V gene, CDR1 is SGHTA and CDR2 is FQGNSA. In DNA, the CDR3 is TGTGCCAGCAACTACAGGGGGGGCACAGATACGCAGTATTTT. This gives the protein CASNYRGGTDTQYF.

This CDR3 is CASSLELGLPQTEAFF. The DNA for the CDR3 is TGTGCCAGCAGCTTAGAGCTGGGACTCCCCCAAACCGAAGCTTTCTTT. The chain uses TRBV7-9 and TRBJ1-1, with TRBD1 as a possible D gene (5 bases). Trimming shortened V by 1 base and J by 8 bases, and 20 bases separated the two germline ends. Germline CDR1 and CDR2: SEHNR and FQNEAQ (reference sequence). The CDR3 runs 16 residues.

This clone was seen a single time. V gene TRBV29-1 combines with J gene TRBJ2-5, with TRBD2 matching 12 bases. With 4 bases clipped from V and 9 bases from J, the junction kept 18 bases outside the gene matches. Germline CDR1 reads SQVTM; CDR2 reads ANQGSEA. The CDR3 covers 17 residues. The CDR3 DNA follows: TGCAGCGTTGTGGTTGGACTAGCGGGACCCCGCCACACGGCCCAGTACTTC. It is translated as CSVVVGLAGPRHTAQYF.

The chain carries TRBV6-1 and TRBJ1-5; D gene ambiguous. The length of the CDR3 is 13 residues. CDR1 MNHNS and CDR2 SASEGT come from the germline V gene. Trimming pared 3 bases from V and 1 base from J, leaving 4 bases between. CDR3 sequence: CASSERSNQPQHF. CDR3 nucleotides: TGTGCCAGCAGTGAGCGGAGCAATCAGCCCCAGCATTTT.

The CDR3 sequence is CASSPRTGGRNQPQHF. The CDR3 DNA follows: TGTGCCAGCAGTCCCCGGACAGGGGGCCGGAATCAGCCCCAGCATTTT. The V and J genes are TRBV27 and TRBJ1-5; 11 positions agree with TRBD1. V was pared by 5 bases and J by 4 bases, with 7 bases of the junction left unmatched. CDR1 and CDR2 (germline): MNHEY, SMNVEV (reference sequence). CDR3 length equals 16 residues.